What follows are 8 T cell receptor beta chains derived from one specimen sequenced in a study of T cells in lung cancer brain metastases. Data came from immunoSEQ multiplex PCR; TCRdb stores just in-frame clones and leaves some out. Among a few thousand clones listed, more than 70% were seen once. The sample was tumor tissue from a brain metastasis. Source of these receptors: a woman between 50 and 59 years old with non-small cell lung cancer that had spread to the brain.

The chain employs TRBV9 and TRBJ1-1; 10 bases are shared with TRBD1. V lost 4 bases, J lost 0 bases, and 3 bases stayed unmatched. The germline V gene encodes CDR1 SGDLS and CDR2 YYNGEE. The CDR3 spans 15 residues. The CDR3 is CASSPGQGMNTEAFF. The CDR3 DNA follows: TGTGCCAGCAGCCCGGGACAGGGGATGAACACTGAAGCTTTCTTT.

This rearrangement joins TRBV7-2 to TRBJ2-5; 14 positions match TRBD2. Unmatched junction bases numbered 10, after V lost 5 bases and J lost 2 bases. Germline V gene lookup returns CDR1 SGHTA and CDR2 FQGNSA. The CDR3 runs to 18 residues. The CDR3 DNA follows: TGTGCCAGCAGCCCTACGGGACTAGCGGGAGTAGGGCAAGAGACCCAGTACTTC. This gives the protein CASSPTGLAGVGQETQYF.

This clone came up once. J is TRBJ1-3 and V is TRBV9; D remains ambiguous. The CDR3 is 16 amino acids. The germline V and J ends were trimmed by 0 bases and 0 bases, with 10 bases remaining between them. Germline V gene sequence: CDR1 SGDLS, CDR2 YYNGEE. The CDR3 sequence: CASSVVGGSSGNTIYF. The DNA for the CDR3 is TGTGCCAGCAGCGTAGTCGGCGGGAGCTCTGGAAACACCATATATTTT.

The V and J genes are TRBV30 and TRBJ2-6; D is unclear. The CDR3 has 17 residues. Germline CDR1 reads GTSNPN; CDR2 reads SVGIG (reference sequence). V was clipped by 0 bases and J by 2 bases, with 14 bases between them. CDR3 DNA sequence: TGTGCCTGGAGTGTTACGGGCCTGAAGGCTGGGGCCAACGTCCTGACTTTC. Protein sequence: CAWSVTGLKAGANVLTF.

This clone was observed once. The V and J genes are TRBV7-9 and TRBJ2-7; 7 bases are shared with TRBD2. CDR1 and CDR2 (germline): SEHNR, FQNEAQ (reference sequence). The V gene end was trimmed by 11 bases and the J gene end by 3 bases; junction bases not matched to a gene: 13. CDR3 length: 14 residues. CDR3 sequence: CARGEGLRSYEQYF. DNA for the CDR3: TGTGCCCGTGGGGAGGGACTTCGGAGCTACGAGCAGTACTTC. Supplemented by reference TRBV7-9 and TRBJ2-7, the full variable domain reads DTGVSQNPRHKITKRGQNVTFRCDPISEHNRLYWYRQTLGQGPEFLTYFQNEAQLEKSRLLSDRFSAERPKGSFSTLEIQRTEQGDSAMYLCARGEGLRSYEQYFGPGTRLTVT.

The J gene is TRBJ1-2, the V gene TRBV6-1, with D uncertain. V was shortened by 2 bases and J by 0 bases, with 16 bases between the two germline ends. This CDR3 is built from 17 residues. CDR1 is MNHNS, CDR2 SASEGT, per germline. The CDR3 sequence is CASSERFAGRANYGYTF. The CDR3 DNA follows: TGTGCCAGCAGTGAAAGGTTTGCGGGAAGAGCTAACTATGGCTACACCTTC.

The chain has TRBV28 and TRBJ1-3; maybe TRBD1 (5 bases). The CDR3 is 18 residues long. The germline CDR1 and CDR2 sequences are MDHEN and SYDVKM. V was pared by 3 bases and J by 0 bases, with 18 bases between. The CDR3 region is CASSFEKRPGPSGNTIYF. CDR3 bases: TGTGCCAGCAGTTTTGAGAAGCGGCCGGGGCCCTCTGGAAACACCATATATTTT.

The DNA for the CDR3 is TGTGCCAGCTCACCACCTAGCACAGATACGCAGTATTTT. Translation gives CASSPPSTDTQYF. The J gene is TRBJ2-3, the V gene TRBV18, with D unresolved. CDR3 length: 13 residues. Germline lookup yields CDR1 KGHSH and CDR2 LQKENI. V lost 0 bases and J lost 0, with 1 base in between.